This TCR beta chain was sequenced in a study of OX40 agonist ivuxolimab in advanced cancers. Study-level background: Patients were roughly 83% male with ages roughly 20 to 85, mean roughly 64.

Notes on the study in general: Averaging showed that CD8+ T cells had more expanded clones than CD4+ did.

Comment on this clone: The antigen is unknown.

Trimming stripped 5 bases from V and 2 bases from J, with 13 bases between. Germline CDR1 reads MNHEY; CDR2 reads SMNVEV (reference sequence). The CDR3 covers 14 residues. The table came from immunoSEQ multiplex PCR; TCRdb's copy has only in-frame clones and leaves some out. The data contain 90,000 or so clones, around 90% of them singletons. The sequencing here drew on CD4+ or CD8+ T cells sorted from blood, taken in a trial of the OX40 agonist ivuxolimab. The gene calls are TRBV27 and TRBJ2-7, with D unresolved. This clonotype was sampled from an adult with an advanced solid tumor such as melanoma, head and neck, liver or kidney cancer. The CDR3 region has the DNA TGTGCCAGCAGTACCCCATTCGGTACCTACGAGCAGTACTTC. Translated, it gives CASSTPFGTYEQYF.